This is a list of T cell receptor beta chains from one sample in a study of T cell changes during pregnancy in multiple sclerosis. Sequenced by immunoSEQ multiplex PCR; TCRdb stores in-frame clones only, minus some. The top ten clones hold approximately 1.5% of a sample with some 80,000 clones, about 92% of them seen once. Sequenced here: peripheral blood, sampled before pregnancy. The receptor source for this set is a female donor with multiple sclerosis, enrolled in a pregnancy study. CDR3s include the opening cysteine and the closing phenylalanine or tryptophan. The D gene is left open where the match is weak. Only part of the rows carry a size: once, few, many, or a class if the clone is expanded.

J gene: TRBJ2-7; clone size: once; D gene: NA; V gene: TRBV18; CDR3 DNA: TGTGCCAGCTCACCCCCCGAGCCTCAGGGTGACTACGAGCAGTACTTC; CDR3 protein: CASSPPEPQGDYEQYF
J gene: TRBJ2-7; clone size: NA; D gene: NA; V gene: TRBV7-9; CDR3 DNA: TGTGCCAGCAGCCCGACATTGCGCGAGCAGTACTTC; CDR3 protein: CASSPTLREQYF
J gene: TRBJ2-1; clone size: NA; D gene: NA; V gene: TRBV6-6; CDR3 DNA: TGTGCCAGCAGAGCACAGGGAATCTCCTACAATGAGCAGTTCTTC; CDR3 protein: CASRAQGISYNEQFF
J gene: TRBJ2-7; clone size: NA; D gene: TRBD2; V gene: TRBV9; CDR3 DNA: TGTGCCAGCAGCGTAGGGGACTATTACGAGCAGTACTTC; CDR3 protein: CASSVGDYYEQYF
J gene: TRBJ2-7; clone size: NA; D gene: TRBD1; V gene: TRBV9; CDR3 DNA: TGTGCCAGCAGCCTGACAACCGGGACAGCGGACGGGCGGCAGTACTTC; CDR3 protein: CASSLTTGTADGRQYF
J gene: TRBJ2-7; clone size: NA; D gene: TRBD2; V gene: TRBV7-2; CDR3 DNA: TGTGCCAGCAGAAATAGCGGGGGGAGCTCCTACGAGCAGTACTTC; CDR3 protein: CASRNSGGSSYEQYF
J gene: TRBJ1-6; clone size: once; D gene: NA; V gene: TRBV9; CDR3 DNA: TGTGCCAGCAGCGTAGGAGGGGAGGATTCACCCCTCCACTTT; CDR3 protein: CASSVGGEDSPLHF
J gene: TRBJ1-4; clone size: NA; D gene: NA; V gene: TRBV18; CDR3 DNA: TGTGCCAGCTCATACGGGGGAGATGGTGAAAAACTGTTTTTT; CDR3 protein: CASSYGGDGEKLFF
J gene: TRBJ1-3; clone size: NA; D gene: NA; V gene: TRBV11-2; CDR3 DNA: TGTGCCAGCAGCCCCGGGGTTGGAAACACCATATATTTT; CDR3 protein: CASSPGVGNTIYF
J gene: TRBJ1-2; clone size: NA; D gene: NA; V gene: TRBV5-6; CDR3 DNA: TGTGCCAGCAGCGCCCTGTTGGGGGGGGTTGACTATGGCTACACCTTC; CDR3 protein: CASSALLGGVDYGYTF
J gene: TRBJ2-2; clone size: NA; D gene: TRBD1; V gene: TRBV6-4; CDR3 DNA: TGTGCCAGCAGTGAAGGAGGGACAGGCGGGGAGCTGTTTTTT; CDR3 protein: CASSEGGTGGELFF
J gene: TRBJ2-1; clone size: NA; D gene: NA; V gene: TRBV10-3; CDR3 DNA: TGTGCCATCACCGACCGACTATCCAATGAGCAGTTCTTC; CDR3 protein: CAITDRLSNEQFF
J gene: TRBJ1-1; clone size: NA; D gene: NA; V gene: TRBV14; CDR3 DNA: TGTGCCAGCAGCCTGGATGGCAGGACTCTCAAGGGCATGAACACTGAAGCTTTCTTT; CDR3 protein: CASSLDGRTLKGMNTEAFF
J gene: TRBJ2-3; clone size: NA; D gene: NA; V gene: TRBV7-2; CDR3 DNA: TGTGCCAGCAGCTTCGACAGGTACACAGATACGCAGTATTTT; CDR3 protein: CASSFDRYTDTQYF
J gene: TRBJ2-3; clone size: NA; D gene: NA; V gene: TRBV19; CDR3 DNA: TGTGCCAGTAGTAAGGGACAAAAAGATACGCAGTATTTT; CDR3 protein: CASSKGQKDTQYF
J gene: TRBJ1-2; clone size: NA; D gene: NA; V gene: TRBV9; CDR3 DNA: TGTGCCAGCAGCGTATCCGGAAAGGGGCATGGCTACACCTTC; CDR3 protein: CASSVSGKGHGYTF
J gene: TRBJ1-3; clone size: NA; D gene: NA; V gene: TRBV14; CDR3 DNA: TGTGCCAGCAGCCTATTCGGGAGGGCTGGAAACACCATATATTTT; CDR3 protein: CASSLFGRAGNTIYF
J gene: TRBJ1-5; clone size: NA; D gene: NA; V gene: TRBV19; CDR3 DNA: TGTGCCAGTAGTAACCGGGAGGGGAATCAGCCCCAGCATTTT; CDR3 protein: CASSNREGNQPQHF
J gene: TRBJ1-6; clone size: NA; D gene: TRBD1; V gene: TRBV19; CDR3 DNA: TGTGCCTCCACGGACAGGCGGAGCTCCTATAATTCACCCCTCCACTTT; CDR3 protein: CASTDRRSSYNSPLHF
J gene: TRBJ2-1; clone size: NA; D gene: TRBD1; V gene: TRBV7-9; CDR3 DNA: TGTGCCAGCAGCTTAGCACAGGGGAGTGGAGAGACTCAGTTCTTC; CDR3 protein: CASSLAQGSGETQFF
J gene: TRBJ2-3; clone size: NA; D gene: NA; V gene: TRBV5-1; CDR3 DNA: TGCGCCAGCAGGAACACCTTCACAGATACGCAGTATTTT; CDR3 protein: CASRNTFTDTQYF
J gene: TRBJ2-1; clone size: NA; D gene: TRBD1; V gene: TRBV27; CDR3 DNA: TGTGCCAGCAGTTTAAGTCCCGGGACAGGGCGCAATGAGCAGTTCTTC; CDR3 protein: CASSLSPGTGRNEQFF
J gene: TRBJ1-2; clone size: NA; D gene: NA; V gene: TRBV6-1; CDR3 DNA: TGTGCCAGCAGTGAAGCGATGGGAGTTGGCTATGGCTACACCTTC; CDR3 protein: CASSEAMGVGYGYTF
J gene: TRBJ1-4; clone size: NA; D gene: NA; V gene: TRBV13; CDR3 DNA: TGTGCCAGCAGCACAACAGGGTCCAATGAAAAACTGTTTTTT; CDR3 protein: CASSTTGSNEKLFF
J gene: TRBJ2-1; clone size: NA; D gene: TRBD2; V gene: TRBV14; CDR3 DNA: TGTGCCAGCAGCCAGCTAGCGGGGGGGCCTAAGAATGAGCAGTTCTTC; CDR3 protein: CASSQLAGGPKNEQFF
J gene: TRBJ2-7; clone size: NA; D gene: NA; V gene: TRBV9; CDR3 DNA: TGTGCCAGCAGCGTAGAACAGGACGAGGAGCAGTACTTC; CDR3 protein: CASSVEQDEEQYF
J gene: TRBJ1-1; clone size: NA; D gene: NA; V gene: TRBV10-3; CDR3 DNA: TGTGCCACCTCACAGGTGGGGAACACTGAAGCTTTCTTT; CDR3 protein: CATSQVGNTEAFF
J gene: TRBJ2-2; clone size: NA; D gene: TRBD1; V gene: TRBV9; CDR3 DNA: TGTGCCAGCAGACAGGGGGAAATCGGGGAGCTGTTTTTT; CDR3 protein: CASRQGEIGELFF
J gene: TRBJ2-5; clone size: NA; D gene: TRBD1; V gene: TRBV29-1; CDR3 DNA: TGCAGCGTTGACAGGACAGGGGAAGAGACCCAGTACTTC; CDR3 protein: CSVDRTGEETQYF
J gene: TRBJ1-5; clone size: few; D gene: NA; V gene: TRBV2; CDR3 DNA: TGTGCCACCCGAATAGAGGGGGATCAGCCCCAGCATTTT; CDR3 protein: CATRIEGDQPQHF
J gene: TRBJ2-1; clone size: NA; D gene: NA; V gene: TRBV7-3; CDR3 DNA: TGTGCCAGCAGCCCACCGGGTGGTGAGCAGTTCTTC; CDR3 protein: CASSPPGGEQFF
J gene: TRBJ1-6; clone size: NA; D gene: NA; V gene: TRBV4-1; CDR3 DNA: TGCGCCAGCAGCCAGCCATGGGACACTAATTCACCCCTCCACTTT; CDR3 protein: CASSQPWDTNSPLHF
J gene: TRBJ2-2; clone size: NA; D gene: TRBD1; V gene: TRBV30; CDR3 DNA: TGTGCCTGGAGTGTACTGGACAGGGACACCGGGGAGCTGTTTTTT; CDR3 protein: CAWSVLDRDTGELFF
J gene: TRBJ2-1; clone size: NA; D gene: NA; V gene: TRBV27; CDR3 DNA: TGTGCCAGCAGCGTTACAGGACGCCTATACAATGAGCAGTTCTTC; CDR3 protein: CASSVTGRLYNEQFF
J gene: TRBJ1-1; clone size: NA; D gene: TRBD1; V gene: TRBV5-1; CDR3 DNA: TGCGCCAGCAGCTTCGGACAGGGGAACCCTGAAGCTTTCTTT; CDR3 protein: CASSFGQGNPEAFF
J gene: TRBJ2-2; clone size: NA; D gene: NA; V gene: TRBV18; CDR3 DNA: TGTGCCAGCTCACCATTTAGTGGACAGCGGAACACCGGGGAGCTGTTTTTT; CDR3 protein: CASSPFSGQRNTGELFF
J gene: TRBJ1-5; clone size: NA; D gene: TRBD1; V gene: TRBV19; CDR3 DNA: TGTGCCAGTAGTATAGACAGGGGGAGCAATCAGCCCCAGCATTTT; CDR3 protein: CASSIDRGSNQPQHF
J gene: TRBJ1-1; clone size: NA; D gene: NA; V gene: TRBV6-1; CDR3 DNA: TGTGCCACTTTACAGGGCGAAATGAACACTGAAGCTTTCTTT; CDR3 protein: CATLQGEMNTEAFF
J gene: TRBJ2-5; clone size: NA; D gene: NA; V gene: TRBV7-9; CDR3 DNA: TGTGCCAGCAGCCCTACAGGGAAAGAGACCCAGTACTTC; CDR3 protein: CASSPTGKETQYF
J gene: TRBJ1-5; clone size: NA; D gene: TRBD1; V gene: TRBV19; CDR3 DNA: TGTGCCAGTAGTGACGGTGAGACAGGGGTGACTCAGCCCCAGCATTTT; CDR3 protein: CASSDGETGVTQPQHF
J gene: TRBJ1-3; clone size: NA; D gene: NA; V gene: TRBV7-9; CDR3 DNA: TGTGCCAGCAGCTTAGGGAGCTCTGGAAACACCATATATTTT; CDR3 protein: CASSLGSSGNTIYF
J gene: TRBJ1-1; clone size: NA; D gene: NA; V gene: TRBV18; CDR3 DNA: TGTGCCAGCTCGCAGGGACACGGCACGGAAGCTTTCTTT; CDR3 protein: CASSQGHGTEAFF
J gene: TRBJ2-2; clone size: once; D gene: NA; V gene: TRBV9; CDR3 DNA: TGTGCCAGCAGCGCCCGAGACGGGGAGCTGTTTTTT; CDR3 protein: CASSARDGELFF
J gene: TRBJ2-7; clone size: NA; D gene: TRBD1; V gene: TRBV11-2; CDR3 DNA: TGTGCCAGCAGCTCCCGGGACAGGACCTACGAGCAGTACTTC; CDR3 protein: CASSSRDRTYEQYF
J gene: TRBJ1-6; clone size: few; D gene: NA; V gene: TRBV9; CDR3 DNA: TGTGCCAGCAGCGTGGCAGGGCCTTCACCCCTCCACTTT; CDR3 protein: CASSVAGPSPLHF
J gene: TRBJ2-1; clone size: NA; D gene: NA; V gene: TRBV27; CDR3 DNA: TGTGCCAGCACTCGGGGGGCGGCCTACAATGAGCAGTTCTTC; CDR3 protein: CASTRGAAYNEQFF
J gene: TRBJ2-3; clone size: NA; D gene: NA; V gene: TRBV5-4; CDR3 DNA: TGTGCCAGCAGCTTGGAGGAGAGATTTACAGATACGCAGTATTTT; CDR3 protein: CASSLEERFTDTQYF
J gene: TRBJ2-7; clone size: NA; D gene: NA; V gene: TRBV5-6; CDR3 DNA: TGTGCCAGCAGGATGACGAGGTACCTCTACGAGCAGTACTTC; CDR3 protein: CASRMTRYLYEQYF
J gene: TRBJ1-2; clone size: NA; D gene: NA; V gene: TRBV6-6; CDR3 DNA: TGTGCCAGCAGTGCCAACCACGACATGGGGCAGTTGGGCTACACCTTC; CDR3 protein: CASSANHDMGQLGYTF
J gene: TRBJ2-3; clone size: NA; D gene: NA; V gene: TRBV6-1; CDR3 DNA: TGTGCCAGCAGTGAAACTGGGGCGGTCCGAGATACGCAGTATTTT; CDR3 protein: CASSETGAVRDTQYF